This entry lists 29 T cell receptor beta chains sequenced from one sample in a study of a mutant IDH1 vaccine in newly diagnosed glioma. Clones were sequenced by immunoSEQ multiplex PCR, and TCRdb holds only the in-frame ones, with some missing. This sample has about 88,000 clones, with around 80% found just once. Time point described: baseline, week 1 (first vaccination visit). Treatment defined: pre-vaccination baseline after standard-of-care therapy. This material consisted of PBMCs, taken from a glioma patient treated with radiotherapy, temozolomide or both. All receptors come from a man aged 40-49 years with glioma. Some clones in this sample may be carry-over from other donors' samples.

The chain links TRBV19 to TRBJ1-2, with 9 bases matching TRBD1. The CDR3 is 15 amino acids. Germline CDR1 is LNHDA and CDR2 is SQIVND (reference sequence). V lost 3 bases and J lost 5; bases outside the gene matches: 7. CDR3 sequence (DNA): TGTGCCAGTAGTATTAAGGTGGACAGGGGATATGGCTACACCTTC. Protein sequence: CASSIKVDRGYGYTF.

This chain links TRBV5-4 with TRBJ2-3; the D is unclear. Per germline, CDR1 SGHNT and CDR2 YYREEE (reference sequence). The CDR3 is made up of 15 amino acids. Trimming stripped 2 bases from V and 1 base from J, with 11 bases between. The CDR3: CASSFRADRTDTQYF. The CDR3, as DNA: TGTGCCAGCAGCTTTCGGGCAGATCGCACAGATACGCAGTATTTT.

The chain is built from TRBV9 and TRBJ1-2, with D possibly TRBD1 on 6 matching bases. V lost 9 bases and J 7 bases, leaving 19 bases between the germline ends. The CDR3 totals 13 residues. The V gene's germline CDR1 is SGDLS and CDR2 YYNGEE. Here the CDR3 reads CANQGGQGSGYTF. The CDR3 DNA follows: TGTGCCAACCAAGGGGGGCAAGGAAGTGGCTACACCTTC.

The chain carries TRBV5-6 and TRBJ2-7, with TRBD2 identical over 7 bases. CDR1 and CDR2 (germline): SGHDT, YYEEEE. The V gene end was trimmed by 6 bases and the J gene end by 5 bases; junction bases not matched to a gene: 11. This CDR3 is 14 amino acids long. In DNA form, the CDR3 reads TGTGCCAGCACCCTTAAAGCGGGGAAAAACGAGCAGTACTTC. Encoded protein: CASTLKAGKNEQYF.

V usage is TRBV18 and J usage is TRBJ2-7; 7 bases map to TRBD2. With 2 bases clipped from V and 0 bases from J, the junction kept 4 bases outside the gene matches. The CDR3 runs to 15 residues. Per germline, CDR1 KGHSH and CDR2 LQKENI. The CDR3 spells CASSPGRVSSYEQYF. The CDR3 DNA follows: TGTGCCAGCTCACCAGGGAGGGTTAGCTCCTACGAGCAGTACTTC. The entire variable domain, with the rest obtained from reference TRBV18 and TRBJ2-7, is as follows: NAGVMQNPRHLVRRRGQEARLRCSPMKGHSHVYWYRQLPEEGLKFMVYLQKENIIDESGMPKERFSAEFPKEGPSILRIQQVVRGDSAAYFCASSPGRVSSYEQYFGPGTRLTVT.

This clone has only one observation. The J gene is TRBJ2-7, the V gene TRBV4-1; D possibly corresponds to TRBD2 (5 bases). This CDR3 region has 16 residues. In germline, CDR1 is MGHRA, CDR2 YSYEKL. The V end lost 2 bases, the J end lost 6 bases, and 20 bases lay between the germline ends. In DNA form, the CDR3 reads TGCGCCAGCAGCCAACAACTAGGTCCTGAAGGTCGCGAGCAGTACTTC. It encodes CASSQQLGPEGREQYF.

The rearrangement links TRBV2 to TRBJ1-6; D not certain. CDR3 length: 14 amino acids. Deletions cut 5 bases from V and 7 bases from J, with 12 bases between. CDR1 and CDR2 from the germline V gene are SNHLY and FYNNEI. CDR3: CASSPEVGNSPLHF. The CDR3 region has the DNA TGTGCCAGCAGTCCAGAGGTGGGGAATTCACCCCTCCACTTT.

CDR3 in amino acids: CASSLNSGPFPYEQYF. In nucleotides, the CDR3 is TGTGCCAGCAGCCTCAACTCAGGGCCCTTCCCCTACGAGCAGTACTTC. The chain links TRBV14 to TRBJ2-7, with TRBD1 as a possible D gene (5 bases). The germline gives CDR1 SGHDN, CDR2 FVKESK. The CDR3 covers 16 residues. V dropped 4 bases and J dropped 2 bases, with 18 bases sitting between them.

V usage is TRBV7-9 and J usage is TRBJ1-6; TRBD1 might be the D (5 bases). This CDR3 has 15 amino acids. CDR1 is SEHNR, CDR2 FQNEAQ, per germline (reference sequence). V was clipped by 5 bases and J by 6 bases, with 14 bases between them. CDR3 nucleotides: TGTGCCAGCAGCCAACACCCAGGGCGTAATTCACCCCTCCACTTT. Its translation: CASSQHPGRNSPLHF.

The V gene is TRBV2, the J gene TRBJ2-2; weak D call: TRBD2 (5 bases). V gave up 8 bases and J gave up 8 bases, with 18 bases separating them. This CDR3 has 14 amino acids. The V gene's germline CDR1 is SNHLY and CDR2 FYNNEI. This CDR3 is CASGPTRSGGELFF. The CDR3 coding sequence is TGTGCCAGCGGGCCGACCCGCTCGGGGGGGGAGCTGTTTTTT.

This rearrangement joins TRBV2 to TRBJ1-2; D might be TRBD1 (5 bases). The CDR3 runs to 14 residues. V was clipped by 2 bases and J by 4 bases, with 11 bases between them. The germline CDR1 and CDR2 sequences are SNHLY and FYNNEI. The CDR3 region is CASSEPGTGYGYTF. In DNA, the CDR3 is TGTGCCAGCAGTGAACCGGGGACTGGCTATGGCTACACCTTC.

The chain has TRBV2 and TRBJ2-5; 11 nucleotides match TRBD2. V lost 10 bases to trimming and J lost 2 bases; unmatched junction nucleotides: 9. This CDR3 is 15 amino acids long. Germline CDR1 and CDR2: SNHLY and FYNNEI. The CDR3 DNA follows: TGTGCCACCCAGAGGAGACTAGCGGGGCAAGAGACCCAGTACTTC. It translates to CATQRRLAGQETQYF. Combining the CDR3 with reference TRBV2 and TRBJ2-5 gives the whole variable domain EPEVTQTPSHQVTQMGQEVILRCVPISNHLYFYWYRQILGQKVEFLVSFYNNEISEKSEIFDDQFSVERPDGSNFTLKIRSTKLEDSAMYFCATQRRLAGQETQYFGPGTRLLVL.

V usage is TRBV6-5 and J usage is TRBJ2-4; TRBD1 is a possible D gene (5 bases). CDR1 and CDR2 (germline): MNHEY, SVGAGI. This CDR3 is 14 amino acids long. The ends were cut back, 6 bases at V and 2 bases at J, with 11 bases in the middle. The CDR3 spells CASRPGLSKNIQYF. The DNA for the CDR3 is TGTGCCAGCAGACCAGGGTTATCCAAAAACATTCAGTACTTC.

This chain links TRBV7-8 with TRBJ1-2; TRBD1 is a possible D gene (6 bases). The V and J ends lost 5 bases and 5 bases respectively, with 12 bases between them. The length of the CDR3 is 13 residues. Germline V gene data show CDR1 as SGHVS and CDR2 as FQNEAQ. CDR3 nucleotide sequence: TGTGCCAGCAGCCAGACGGGGGCGTATGGCTACACCTTC. It is translated as CASSQTGAYGYTF. Full variable domain (rest looked up from reference TRBV7-8 and TRBJ1-2): GAGVSQSPRYKVAKRGQDVALRCDPISGHVSLFWYQQALGQGPEFLTYFQNEAQLDKSGLPSDRFFAERPEGSVSTLKIQRTQQEDSAVYLCASSQTGAYGYTFGSGTRLTVV.

V and J are TRBV6-5 and TRBJ2-7; 10 nucleotides line up with TRBD1. This CDR3 contains 15 residues. The V gene end was trimmed by 0 bases and the J gene end by 4 bases; junction bases not matched to a gene: 3. Germline CDR1 reads MNHEY; CDR2 reads SVGAGI. CDR3 coding DNA: TGTGCCAGCAGTTACTCGGGACAGGGGAGGTACGAGCAGTACTTC. It encodes CASSYSGQGRYEQYF.

Concerning this clone itself: The junction departs from germline at one end; a sequencing error may be responsible. V is TRBV5-4 and J is TRBJ2-2; TRBD1 aligns across 10 bases. Germline values: CDR1 SGHNT, CDR2 YYREEE (reference sequence). The CDR3 runs 12 residues. The CDR3 bases are TGTGCCAGCAGCCCAGGGACAGGGGAACTGTTTTTT. Residues: CASSPGTGELFF.

The V call is TRBV23-1, the J call TRBJ1-5; D call uncertain. TRBV23-1 is noted as an ORF with a role that remains uncertain. The CDR3 length is 15 residues. Trimming stripped 7 bases from V and 1 base from J, with 14 bases between. DNA of the CDR3: TGCGCCAGCAACGGGTCGGGAAAAAGCAATCAGCCCCAGCATTTT. It yields the protein CASNGSGKSNQPQHF.

The chain combines TRBV5-1 with TRBJ2-5; TRBD2 matches at 7 bases. CDR3 length: 15 residues. Germline assignment: CDR1 SGHRS and CDR2 YFSETQ. Unmatched junction bases numbered 4, after V lost 0 bases and J lost 2 bases. For the CDR3, the DNA is TGCGCCAGCAGCTTGGAGGGCGGGGGTCAAGAGACCCAGTACTTC. Its translation: CASSLEGGGQETQYF.

The chain joins TRBV5-6 to TRBJ2-1; 9 bases are shared with TRBD2. V gave up 2 bases and J gave up 5 bases; unmatched junction bases: 8. The CDR3 has 16 residues. Germline CDR1 and CDR2: SGHDT and YYEEEE. CDR3 DNA: TGTGCCAGCAGCTTTTTGGGCGGGGGGGCGAACAATGAGCAGTTCTTC. Translation gives CASSFLGGGANNEQFF.

This clone showed up just once. The chain links TRBV14 to TRBJ2-2; D is perhaps TRBD1 (6 bases). This CDR3 region has 16 residues. The ends were cut back, 5 bases at V and 1 base at J, with 14 bases in the middle. Germline V gene data show CDR1 as SGHDN and CDR2 as FVKESK. CDR3 bases: TGTGCCAGCAGCATACAGGGTTATTGGAACACCGGGGAGCTGTTTTTT. As protein: CASSIQGYWNTGELFF.

This clone came up a few times. J is TRBJ1-5 and V is TRBV19; TRBD1 agrees at 9 bases. The CDR3 runs 18 residues. Germline CDR1 and CDR2: LNHDA and SQIVND (reference sequence). The V and J ends lost 6 bases and 0 bases, in that order; junction bases with no gene match: 12. In DNA, the CDR3 is TGTGCCAGTAGCCCGACAGGGGGAAGGCGTTATAGCAATCAGCCCCAGCATTTT. Amino acids: CASSPTGGRRYSNQPQHF.

This clone appeared a single time. The chain uses TRBV30 and TRBJ1-2, with D perhaps TRBD1 (6 bases). CDR1 GTSNPN and CDR2 SVGIG come from the germline V gene (reference sequence). V lost 2 bases and J 1 base, leaving 14 bases between the germline ends. CDR3 length equals 15 residues. In DNA form, the CDR3 reads TGTGCCTGGAGTCCATACAACAGGGATAACTATGGCTACACCTTC. Protein sequence: CAWSPYNRDNYGYTF.

The gene calls are TRBV19 and TRBJ1-5; D possibly corresponds to TRBD1 (5 bases). Germline V gene data show CDR1 as LNHDA and CDR2 as SQIVND (reference sequence). V was cut by 8 bases and J by 0 bases, with 14 bases left in between. The CDR3 has 15 amino acids. The CDR3, as DNA: TGTGCCAGTTTTGCAGGGCCCCATAGCAATCAGCCCCAGCATTTT. It translates to CASFAGPHSNQPQHF.

The chain joins TRBV4-1 to TRBJ2-1; D is uncertain. The CDR3 is made up of 15 amino acids. CDR1 and CDR2 from the germline V gene are MGHRA and YSYEKL. V lost 2 bases to trimming and J lost 5 bases, with 13 bases between them. CDR3 protein: CASSQMGKENNEQFF. The CDR3 nucleotides are TGCGCCAGCAGCCAAATGGGGAAAGAAAACAATGAGCAGTTCTTC.

The chain has TRBV2 and TRBJ2-3; D perhaps matches TRBD2 (6 bases). Trimming took off 4 bases at V and 4 bases at J, with 9 bases between the two ends. This CDR3 is built from 13 residues. Germline V CDR1 and CDR2: SNHLY, FYNNEI. The CDR3 is CASSADYADTQYF. For the CDR3, the DNA is TGTGCCAGCAGTGCGGACTACGCAGATACGCAGTATTTT.

The chain links TRBV5-1 to TRBJ1-2; 12 bases fit TRBD1. There are 15 residues in the CDR3. CDR1 is SGHRS and CDR2 is YFSETQ in the germline V gene. Unmatched junction bases numbered 5, after V lost 3 bases and J lost 5 bases. In DNA, the CDR3 is TGCGCCAGCAGCTCGGGGGACAGGGGGCCATATGGCTACACCTTC. Amino acids: CASSSGDRGPYGYTF. Full variable domain (outside the CDR3, taken from reference TRBV5-1 and TRBJ1-2): KAGVTQTPRYLIKTRGQQVTLSCSPISGHRSVSWYQQTPGQGLQFLFEYFSETQRNKGNFPGRFSGRQFSNSRSEMNVSTLELGDSALYLCASSSGDRGPYGYTFGSGTRLTVV.

The CDR3 is CASSPRDRAEFSGNTIYF. The CDR3 DNA reads TGTGCCAGCAGCCCACGGGACAGGGCGGAATTCTCTGGAAACACCATATATTTT. This chain connects TRBV7-6 to TRBJ1-3; 9 bases match TRBD1. This CDR3 region has 18 residues. With 5 bases clipped from V and 0 bases from J, the junction kept 11 bases outside the gene matches. In germline, CDR1 is SGHVS, CDR2 FNYEAQ.

The chain employs TRBV27 and TRBJ2-7; a weak D match, TRBD1 (5 bases). The CDR3 has 13 residues. V lost 4 bases, J lost 0 bases, and 7 bases lay in between. Germline V gene data show CDR1 as MNHEY and CDR2 as SMNVEV (reference sequence). The CDR3 DNA is TGTGCCAGCAGTTGGGGCGGCTCCTACGAGCAGTACTTC. It specifies CASSWGGSYEQYF.

This rearrangement joins TRBV7-9 to TRBJ2-3, with D unclear. This CDR3 has 18 residues. V shed 2 bases and J shed 0 bases, with 18 bases lying between them. Germline CDR1 reads SEHNR; CDR2 reads FQNEAQ (reference sequence). CDR3 DNA sequence: TGTGCCAGCAGCTTACCCTACTGGGCTCCGGGCAGCACAGATACGCAGTATTTT. Protein product: CASSLPYWAPGSTDTQYF.